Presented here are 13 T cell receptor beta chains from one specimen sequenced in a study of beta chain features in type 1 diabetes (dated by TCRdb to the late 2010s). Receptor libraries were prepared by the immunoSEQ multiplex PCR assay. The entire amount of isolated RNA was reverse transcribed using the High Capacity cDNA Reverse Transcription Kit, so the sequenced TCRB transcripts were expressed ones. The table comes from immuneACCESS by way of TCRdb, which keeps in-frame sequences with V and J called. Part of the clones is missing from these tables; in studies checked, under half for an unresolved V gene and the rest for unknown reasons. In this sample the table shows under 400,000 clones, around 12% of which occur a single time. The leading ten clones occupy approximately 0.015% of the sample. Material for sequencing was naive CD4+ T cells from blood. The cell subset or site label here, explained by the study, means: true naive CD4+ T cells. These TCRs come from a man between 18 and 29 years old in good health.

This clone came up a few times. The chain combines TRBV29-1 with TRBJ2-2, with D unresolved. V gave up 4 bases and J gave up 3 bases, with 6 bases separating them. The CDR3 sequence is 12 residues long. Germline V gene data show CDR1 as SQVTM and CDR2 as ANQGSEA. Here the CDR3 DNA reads TGCAGCGTTGTCCCTTACACCGGGGAGCTGTTTTTT. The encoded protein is CSVVPYTGELFF.

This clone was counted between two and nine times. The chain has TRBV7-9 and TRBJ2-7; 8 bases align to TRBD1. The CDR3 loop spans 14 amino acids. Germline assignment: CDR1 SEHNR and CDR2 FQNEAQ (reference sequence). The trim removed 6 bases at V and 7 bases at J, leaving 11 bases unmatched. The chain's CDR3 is CASRKGQGTWEQYF. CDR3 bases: TGTGCCAGCAGGAAAGGACAGGGAACTTGGGAGCAGTACTTC. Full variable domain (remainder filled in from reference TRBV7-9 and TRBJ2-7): DTGVSQNPRHKITKRGQNVTFRCDPISEHNRLYWYRQTLGQGPEFLTYFQNEAQLEKSRLLSDRFSAERPKGSFSTLEIQRTEQGDSAMYLCASRKGQGTWEQYFGPGTRLTVT.

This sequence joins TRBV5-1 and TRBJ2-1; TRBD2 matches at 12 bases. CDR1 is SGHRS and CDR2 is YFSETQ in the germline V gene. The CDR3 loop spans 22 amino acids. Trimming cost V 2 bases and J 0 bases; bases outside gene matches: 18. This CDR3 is CASSLSKGTSGRPTTSYNEQFF. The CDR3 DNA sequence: TGCGCCAGCAGCTTATCCAAAGGGACTAGCGGGCGCCCCACAACCTCCTACAATGAGCAGTTCTTC.

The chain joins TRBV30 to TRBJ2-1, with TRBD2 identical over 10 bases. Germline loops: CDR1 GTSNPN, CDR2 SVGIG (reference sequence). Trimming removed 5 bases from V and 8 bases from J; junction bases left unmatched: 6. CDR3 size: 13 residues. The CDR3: CAWGLAVSDEQFF. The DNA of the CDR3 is TGTGCCTGGGGACTAGCGGTAAGCGATGAGCAGTTCTTC. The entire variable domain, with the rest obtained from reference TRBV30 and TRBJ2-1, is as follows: SQTIHQWPATLVQPVGSPLSLECTVEGTSNPNLYWYRQAAGRGLQLLFYSVGIGQISSEVPQNLSASRPQDRQFILSSKKLLLSDSGFYLCAWGLAVSDEQFFGPGTRLTVL.

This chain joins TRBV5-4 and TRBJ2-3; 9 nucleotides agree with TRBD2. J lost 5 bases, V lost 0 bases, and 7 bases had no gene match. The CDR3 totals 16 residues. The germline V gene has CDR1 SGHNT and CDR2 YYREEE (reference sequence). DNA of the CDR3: TGTGCCAGCAGCTTGGCCGCGGGGGGGCTGGGAGATACGCAGTATTTT. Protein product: CASSLAAGGLGDTQYF.

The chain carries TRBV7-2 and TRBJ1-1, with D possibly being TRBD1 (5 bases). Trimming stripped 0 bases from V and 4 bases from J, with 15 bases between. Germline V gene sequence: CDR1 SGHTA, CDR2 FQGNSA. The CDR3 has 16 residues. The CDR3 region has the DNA TGTGCCAGCAGCTTAGCGCTAGGGGTTCGCGGCACTGAAGCTTTCTTT. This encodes CASSLALGVRGTEAFF.

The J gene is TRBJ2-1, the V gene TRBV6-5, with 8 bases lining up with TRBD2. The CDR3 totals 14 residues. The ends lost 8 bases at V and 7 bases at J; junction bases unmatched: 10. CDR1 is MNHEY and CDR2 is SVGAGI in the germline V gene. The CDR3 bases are TGTGCCAGCCGCTCGGCGGGAGGTAGGAATGAGCAGTTCTTC. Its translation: CASRSAGGRNEQFF.

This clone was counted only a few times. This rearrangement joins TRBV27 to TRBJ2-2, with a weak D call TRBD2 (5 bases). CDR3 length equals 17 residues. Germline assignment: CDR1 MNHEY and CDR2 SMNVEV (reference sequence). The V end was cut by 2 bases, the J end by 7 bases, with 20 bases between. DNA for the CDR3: TGTGCCAGCAGTTTAAGGCAACTTAACGAGGGTCACGGGGAGCTGTTTTTT. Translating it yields CASSLRQLNEGHGELFF.

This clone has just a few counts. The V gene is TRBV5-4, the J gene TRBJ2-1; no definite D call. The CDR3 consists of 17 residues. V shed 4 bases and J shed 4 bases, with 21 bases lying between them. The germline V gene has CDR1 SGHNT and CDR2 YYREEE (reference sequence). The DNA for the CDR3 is TGTGCCAGCAGCCCAACAACGGTACTAACCCCTTACAATGAGCAGTTCTTC. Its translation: CASSPTTVLTPYNEQFF.

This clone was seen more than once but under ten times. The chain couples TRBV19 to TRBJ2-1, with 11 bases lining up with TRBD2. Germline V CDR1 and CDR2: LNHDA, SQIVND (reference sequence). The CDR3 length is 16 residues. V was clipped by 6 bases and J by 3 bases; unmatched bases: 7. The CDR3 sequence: CASRRTSGYRYNEQFF. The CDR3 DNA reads TGTGCCAGTAGAAGGACTAGCGGGTACCGCTACAATGAGCAGTTCTTC.

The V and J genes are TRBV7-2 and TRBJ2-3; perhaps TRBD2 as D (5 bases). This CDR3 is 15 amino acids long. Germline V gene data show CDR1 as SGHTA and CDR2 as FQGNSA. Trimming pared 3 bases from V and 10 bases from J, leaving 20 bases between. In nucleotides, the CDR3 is TGTGCCAGCAGCTTTTTGCGCGGGTCGGTTACCCCGCAGTATTTT. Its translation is CASSFLRGSVTPQYF.

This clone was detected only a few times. The CDR3 nucleotides are TGTGCCAGTAGTCCCCAGGGTGGCACCGGGGAGCTGTTTTTT. Translating gives CASSPQGGTGELFF. The chain has TRBV19 and TRBJ2-2; TRBD1 is a possible D gene (5 bases). The CDR3 sequence is 14 residues long. Germline CDR1 LNHDA, CDR2 SQIVND (reference sequence). The ends were cut back, 5 bases at V and 4 bases at J, with 11 bases in the middle. Together with reference TRBV19 and TRBJ2-2, the CDR3 gives the full variable domain: DGGITQSPKYLFRKEGQNVTLSCEQNLNHDAMYWYRQDPGQGLRLIYYSQIVNDFQKGDIAEGYSVSREKKESFPLTVTSAQKNPTAFYLCASSPQGGTGELFFGEGSRLTVL.

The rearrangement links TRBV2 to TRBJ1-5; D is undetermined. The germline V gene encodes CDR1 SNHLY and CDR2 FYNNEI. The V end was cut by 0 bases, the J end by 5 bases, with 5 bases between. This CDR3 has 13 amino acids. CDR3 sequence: CASSEAEDQPQHF. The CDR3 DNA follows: TGTGCCAGCAGTGAAGCGGAGGATCAGCCCCAGCATTTT.